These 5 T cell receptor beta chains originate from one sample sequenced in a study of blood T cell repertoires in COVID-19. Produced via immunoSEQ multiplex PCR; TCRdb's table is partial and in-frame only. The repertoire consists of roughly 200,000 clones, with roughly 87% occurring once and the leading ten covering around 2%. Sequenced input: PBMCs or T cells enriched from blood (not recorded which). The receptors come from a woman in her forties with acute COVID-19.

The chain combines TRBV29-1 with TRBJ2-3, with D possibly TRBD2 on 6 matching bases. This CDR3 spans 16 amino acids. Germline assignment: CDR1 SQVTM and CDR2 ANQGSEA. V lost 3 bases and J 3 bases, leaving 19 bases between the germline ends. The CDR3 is CSVETHRDFRTDTQYF. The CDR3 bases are TGCAGCGTTGAGACCCACCGGGACTTTCGAACAGATACGCAGTATTTT.

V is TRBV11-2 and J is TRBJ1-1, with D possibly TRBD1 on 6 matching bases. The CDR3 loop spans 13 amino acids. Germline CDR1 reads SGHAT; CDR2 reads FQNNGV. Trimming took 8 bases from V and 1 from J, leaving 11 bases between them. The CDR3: CASGSQGNTEAFF. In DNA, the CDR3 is TGTGCCAGCGGGTCACAGGGGAACACTGAAGCTTTCTTT.

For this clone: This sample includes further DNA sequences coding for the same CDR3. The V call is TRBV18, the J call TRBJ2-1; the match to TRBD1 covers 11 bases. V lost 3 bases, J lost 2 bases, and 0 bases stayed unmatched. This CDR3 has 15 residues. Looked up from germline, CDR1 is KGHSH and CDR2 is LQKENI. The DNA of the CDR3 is TGTGCCAGCTCACCGGGACAGGGGGCCTACAATGAGCAGTTCTTC. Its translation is CASSPGQGAYNEQFF.

The CDR3: CASSQGASATQHF. The CDR3 DNA sequence: TGTGCCAGCAGTCAGGGGGCCAGTGCGACCCAGCATTTT. This chain joins TRBV28 and TRBJ1-5, with 8 bases matching TRBD1. Trimming took 5 bases from V and 11 from J; bases not matched to a gene: 8. This CDR3 is 13 amino acids long. Germline lookup yields CDR1 MDHEN and CDR2 SYDVKM.

In DNA, the CDR3 is TGTGCCAGCTCACCTTTTTTAGCGGGGACTAGCACAGATACGCAGTATTTT. Translated: CASSPFLAGTSTDTQYF. This chain joins TRBV18 and TRBJ2-3; 8 nucleotides agree with TRBD2. The V and J ends lost 3 bases and 0 bases, in that order; junction bases with no gene match: 8. From germline, CDR1 is KGHSH and CDR2 LQKENI. This CDR3 spans 17 amino acids.